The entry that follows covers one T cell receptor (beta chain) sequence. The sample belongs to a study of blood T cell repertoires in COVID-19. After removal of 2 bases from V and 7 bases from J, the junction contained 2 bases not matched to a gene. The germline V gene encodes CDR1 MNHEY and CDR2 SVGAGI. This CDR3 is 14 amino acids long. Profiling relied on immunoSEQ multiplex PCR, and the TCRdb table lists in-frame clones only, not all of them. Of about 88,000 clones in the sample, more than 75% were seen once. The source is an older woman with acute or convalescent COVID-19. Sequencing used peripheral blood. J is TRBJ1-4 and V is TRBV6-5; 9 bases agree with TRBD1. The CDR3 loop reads CASSYGTGSEKLFF. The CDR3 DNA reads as TGTGCCAGCAGTTACGGGACAGGGAGTGAAAAACTGTTTTTT.